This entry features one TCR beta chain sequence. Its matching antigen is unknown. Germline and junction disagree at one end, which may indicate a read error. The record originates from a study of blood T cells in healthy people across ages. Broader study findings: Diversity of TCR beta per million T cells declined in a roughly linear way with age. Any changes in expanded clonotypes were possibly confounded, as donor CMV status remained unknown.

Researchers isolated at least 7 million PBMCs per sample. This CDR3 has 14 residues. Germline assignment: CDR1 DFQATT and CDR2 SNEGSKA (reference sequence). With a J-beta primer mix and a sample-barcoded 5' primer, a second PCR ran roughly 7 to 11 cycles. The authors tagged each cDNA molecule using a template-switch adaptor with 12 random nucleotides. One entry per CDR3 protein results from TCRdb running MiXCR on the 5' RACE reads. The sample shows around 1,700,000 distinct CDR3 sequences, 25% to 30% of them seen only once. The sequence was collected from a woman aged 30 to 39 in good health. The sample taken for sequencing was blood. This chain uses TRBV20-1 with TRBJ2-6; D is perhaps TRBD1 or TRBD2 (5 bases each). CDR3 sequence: CSAWDVAGANVRTF. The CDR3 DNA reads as TGCAGTGCATGGGACGTGGCTGGGGCCAACGTCCGGACTTTC.